Presented here are 15 T cell receptor beta chains from one specimen sequenced in a study of graft-versus-host responses after intestinal transplantation. These TCRs are of unknown antigen specificity. Measured with immunoSEQ multiplex PCR; TCRdb has only the in-frame clones, and not every one. The repertoire holds about 36,000 clones, approximately 94% seen once, with around 0.2% in the top ten. Sequencing used unstimulated CD4+ T cells sorted from spleen or lymph node cells, obtained before transplant. These receptors all come from a human donor who was the organ donor for an intestinal transplant.

The rearrangement links TRBV6-6 to TRBJ2-3, with 9 positions matching TRBD2. Germline V gives CDR1 MNHNY, CDR2 SVGAGI (reference sequence). This CDR3 region has 14 residues. With 2 bases clipped from V and 3 bases from J, the junction kept 0 bases outside the gene matches. CDR3 coding DNA: TGTGCCAGCAGTTACGGACTAGCGACAGATACGCAGTATTTT. Translated: CASSYGLATDTQYF.

In its sample, this clone was seen once. V and J are TRBV12-5 and TRBJ1-1, with TRBD1 as a possible D gene (5 bases). The CDR3 spans 13 residues. CDR1 and CDR2 from the germline V gene are LGHNT and FRNRAP. Trimming took off 3 bases at V and 11 bases at J, with 16 bases between the two ends. This chain's CDR3 is CASGLGETPNAFF. Written as DNA, the CDR3 is TGTGCTAGTGGTTTAGGGGAGACTCCGAATGCTTTCTTT.

The chain has TRBV9 and TRBJ1-6; D gene uncertain. Germline values: CDR1 SGDLS, CDR2 YYNGEE. Trimming cost V 0 bases and J 13 bases, with 14 bases left between them. The CDR3 runs to 14 residues. Written as DNA, the CDR3 is TGTGCCAGCAGCGTAGGTTTATCGAGAGCGCCCCTCCACTTT. It specifies CASSVGLSRAPLHF.

This chain joins TRBV5-6 and TRBJ1-1, with unresolved D. CDR1 and CDR2 (germline): SGHDT, YYEEEE. Trimming pared 0 bases from V and 3 bases from J, leaving 9 bases between. The CDR3 length is 14 residues. The chain's CDR3 is CASSLAGRYTEAFF. The CDR3 DNA reads as TGTGCCAGCAGCTTGGCCGGTCGTTACACTGAAGCTTTCTTT. Filled out from reference TRBV5-6 and TRBJ1-1, the complete variable domain reads DAGVTQSPTHLIKTRGQQVTLRCSPKSGHDTVSWYQQALGQGPQFIFQYYEEEERQRGNFPDRFSGHQFPNYSSELNVNALLLGDSALYLCASSLAGRYTEAFFGQGTRLTVV.

The chain combines TRBV10-3 with TRBJ2-3; possibly TRBD2 for D (5 bases). The germline gives CDR1 ENHRY, CDR2 SYGVKD. This CDR3 has 13 residues. With 7 bases removed from V and 3 bases from J, the gap between germline ends came to 11 bases. In DNA, the CDR3 is TGTGCCATCAAGGCCCCGGGGACAGATACGCAGTATTTT. As protein: CAIKAPGTDTQYF.

This clone was seen a single time. The V gene is TRBV28, the J gene TRBJ1-5; TRBD1 is a possible D gene (6 bases). The CDR3 covers 12 residues. Germline assignment: CDR1 MDHEN and CDR2 SYDVKM. V was cut by 5 bases and J by 11 bases, with 13 bases left in between. CDR3 residues: CASSQRTESQHF. The CDR3 DNA sequence: TGTGCCAGCAGTCAGCGGACAGAATCCCAGCATTTT.

In its sample, this clone was seen a few times. CDR3 residues: CASREGQRNTEAFF. As DNA, the CDR3 is TGTGCCAGCAGAGAAGGACAGCGCAACACTGAAGCTTTCTTT. This chain links TRBV27 with TRBJ1-1; TRBD1 is a possible D gene (6 bases). CDR3 length equals 14 residues. Trimming shortened V by 6 bases and J by 2 bases, and 13 bases separated the two germline ends. Germline CDR1 reads MNHEY; CDR2 reads SMNVEV (reference sequence).

The chain combines TRBV5-6 with TRBJ2-4; either TRBD1 or TRBD2 may fit D (7 bases each). V was pared by 6 bases and J by 8 bases, with 21 bases between. Looked up from germline, CDR1 is SGHDT and CDR2 is YYEEEE. This CDR3 contains 15 residues. The CDR3 bases are TGTGCCAGCACCCCCGGGGGAGGGGGCGTGGACATTCAGTACTTC. This codes for CASTPGGGGVDIQYF.

This sequence joins TRBV4-1 and TRBJ2-3, with 11 positions matching TRBD2. The CDR3 is 17 amino acids. The V segment lost 0 bases and the J segment 2 bases; nucleotides outside the gene matches: 4. CDR1 and CDR2 from the germline V gene are MGHRA and YSYEKL. DNA for the CDR3: TGCGCCAGCAGCCAAGATTTAGCGGGGGGGCACACAGATACGCAGTATTTT. This codes for CASSQDLAGGHTDTQYF.

V is TRBV19 and J is TRBJ1-4; D is ambiguous. This CDR3 is 13 amino acids long. Trimming pared 7 bases from V and 8 bases from J, leaving 14 bases between. Germline lookup yields CDR1 LNHDA and CDR2 SQIVND (reference sequence). CDR3: CASKPGRREKLFF. The CDR3 region has the DNA TGTGCCAGTAAACCCGGTCGTCGCGAAAAACTGTTTTTT. The whole variable domain, filled in from reference TRBV19 and TRBJ1-4, reads DGGITQSPKYLFRKEGQNVTLSCEQNLNHDAMYWYRQDPGQGLRLIYYSQIVNDFQKGDIAEGYSVSREKKESFPLTVTSAQKNPTAFYLCASKPGRREKLFFGSGTQLSVL.

This rearrangement joins TRBV7-9 to TRBJ2-7, with 9 bases fitting TRBD1. V was clipped by 5 bases and J by 5 bases; unmatched bases: 7. CDR1 and CDR2 (germline): SEHNR, FQNEAQ (reference sequence). The CDR3 loop spans 14 amino acids. The CDR3 sequence is CASSKGQGGDEQYF. The CDR3 DNA follows: TGTGCCAGCAGCAAGGGACAGGGAGGAGACGAGCAGTACTTC. Variable domain in full (rest from reference TRBV7-9 and TRBJ2-7): DTGVSQNPRHKITKRGQNVTFRCDPISEHNRLYWYRQTLGQGPEFLTYFQNEAQLEKSRLLSDRFSAERPKGSFSTLEIQRTEQGDSAMYLCASSKGQGGDEQYFGPGTRLTVT.

V gene TRBV7-6 combines with J gene TRBJ2-3, with D possibly matching TRBD2 (7 bases). CDR1 and CDR2 from the germline V gene are SGHVS and FNYEAQ. Trimming cost V 5 bases and J 2 bases, with 11 bases left between them. The CDR3 has 14 residues. The CDR3 nucleotides read TGTGCCAGCAGCCTAGGGGGGGACACAGATACGCAGTATTTT. Protein: CASSLGGDTDTQYF.

The chain recombines TRBV2 with TRBJ1-5; 9 bases match TRBD1. The germline V gene has CDR1 SNHLY and CDR2 FYNNEI. The CDR3 is 14 residues long. J gave up 3 bases and V 7 bases, and 4 bases lay outside the gene matches. CDR3 sequence (DNA): TGTGCCAGCACCGGGGACAGGGCCAATCAGCCCCAGCATTTT. It is translated as CASTGDRANQPQHF.

The chain is built from TRBV27 and TRBJ2-4; tentatively, D is TRBD2 (5 bases). Looked up from germline, CDR1 is MNHEY and CDR2 is SMNVEV (reference sequence). The CDR3 is 15 residues long. Trimming removed 4 bases from V and 12 bases from J, with 22 bases in between. Here the CDR3 reads CASSSLRTGIKDQYF. DNA of the CDR3: TGTGCCAGCAGTTCCCTCCGTACGGGAATAAAAGATCAGTACTTC.

The gene calls are TRBV7-3 and TRBJ2-2, with 11 bases that match TRBD1. CDR1 is SGHTA, CDR2 FQGTGA, per germline. The V gene end was trimmed by 2 bases and the J gene end by 11 bases; junction bases not matched to a gene: 1. This CDR3 spans 13 amino acids. CDR3 DNA: TGTGCCAGCAGCTTAGGACAGGGGGCAGAGCTGTTTTTT. It codes for CASSLGQGAELFF.